What follows are 2 T cell receptor beta chains derived from one specimen sequenced in a study of long-term antiretroviral therapy in people with HIV. The immunoSEQ assay was v3.0, run at survey level. Only in-frame clones appear in the TCRdb table, and some are missing; sequencing was by immunoSEQ multiplex PCR. This table has about 6,400 clones, around 77% appearing once. Sequencing used unsorted PBMCs, obtained 0.5 years before starting antiretroviral therapy. The receptors were gathered from a middle-aged man with HIV.

The chain is built from TRBV5-8 and TRBJ2-7, with 8 bases matching TRBD2. The CDR3 runs 14 residues. Germline CDR1 reads SGHTS; CDR2 reads YDEGEE. The junction had 4 bases not matched to a gene; V was cut back by 2 bases and J by 3 bases. CDR3 protein: CASSFGTRVYEQYF. DNA of the CDR3: TGTGCCAGCAGCTTCGGGACTAGAGTCTACGAGCAGTACTTC.

This clone is a singleton in its sample. The rearrangement links TRBV19 to TRBJ2-3, with no clear D. V gave up 1 base and J gave up 4 bases, with 6 bases separating them. Germline lookup yields CDR1 LNHDA and CDR2 SQIVND (reference sequence). The CDR3 length is 13 residues. CDR3 sequence: CASSIVTADTQYF. For the CDR3, the DNA is TGTGCCAGTAGTATAGTAACAGCAGATACGCAGTATTTT.